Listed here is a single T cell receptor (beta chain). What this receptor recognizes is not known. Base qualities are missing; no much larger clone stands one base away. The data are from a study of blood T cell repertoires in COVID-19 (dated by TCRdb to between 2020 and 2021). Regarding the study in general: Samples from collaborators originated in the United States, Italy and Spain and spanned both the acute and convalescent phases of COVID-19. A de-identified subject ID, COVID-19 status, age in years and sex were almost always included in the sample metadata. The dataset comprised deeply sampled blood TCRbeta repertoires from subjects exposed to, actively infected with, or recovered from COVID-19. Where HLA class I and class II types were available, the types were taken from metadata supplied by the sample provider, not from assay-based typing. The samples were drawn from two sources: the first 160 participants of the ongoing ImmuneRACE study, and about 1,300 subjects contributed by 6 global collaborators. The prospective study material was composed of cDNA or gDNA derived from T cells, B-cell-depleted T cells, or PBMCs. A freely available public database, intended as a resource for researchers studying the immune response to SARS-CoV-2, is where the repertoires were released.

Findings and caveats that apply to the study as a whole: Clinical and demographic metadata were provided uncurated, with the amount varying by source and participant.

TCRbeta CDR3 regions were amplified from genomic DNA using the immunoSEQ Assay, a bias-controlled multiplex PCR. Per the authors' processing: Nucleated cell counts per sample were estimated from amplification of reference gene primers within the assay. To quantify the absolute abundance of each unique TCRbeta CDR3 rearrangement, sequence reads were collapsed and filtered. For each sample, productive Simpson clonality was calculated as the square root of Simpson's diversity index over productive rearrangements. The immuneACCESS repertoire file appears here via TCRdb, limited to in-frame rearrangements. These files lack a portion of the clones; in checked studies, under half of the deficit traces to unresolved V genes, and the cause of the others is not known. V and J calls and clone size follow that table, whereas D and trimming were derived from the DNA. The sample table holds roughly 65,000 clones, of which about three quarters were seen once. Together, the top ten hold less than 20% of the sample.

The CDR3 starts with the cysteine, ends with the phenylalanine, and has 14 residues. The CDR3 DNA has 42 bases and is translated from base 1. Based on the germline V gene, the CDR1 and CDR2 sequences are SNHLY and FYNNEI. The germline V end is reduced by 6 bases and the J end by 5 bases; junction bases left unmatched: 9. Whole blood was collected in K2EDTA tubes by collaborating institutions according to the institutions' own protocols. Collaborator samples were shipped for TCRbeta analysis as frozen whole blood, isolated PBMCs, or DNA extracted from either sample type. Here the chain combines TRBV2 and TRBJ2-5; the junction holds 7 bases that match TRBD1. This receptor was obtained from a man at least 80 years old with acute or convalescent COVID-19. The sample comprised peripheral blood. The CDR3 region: CASRATGVRETQYF. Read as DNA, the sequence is TGTGCCAGCAGAGCAACAGGGGTAAGGGAGACCCAGTACTTC.